These 18 T cell receptor beta chains were sequenced from one sample in a study of blood T cell repertoires in COVID-19. Clones were read by immunoSEQ multiplex PCR, and TCRdb kept only the in-frame ones, dropping some. The table records roughly 100,000 clones, approximately 86% of them present only once. The sample comprised peripheral blood. The receptors here all came from a woman of 80 years or more with acute or convalescent COVID-19.

The CDR3 reads CASSLPGIYGYTF. The CDR3 nucleotides are TGTGCCAGCAGCTTACCGGGGATCTATGGCTACACCTTC. The genes are TRBV7-9 and TRBJ1-2, with unresolved D. Germline CDR1 reads SEHNR; CDR2 reads FQNEAQ (reference sequence). The length of the CDR3 is 13 residues. V dropped 2 bases and J dropped 4 bases, with 8 bases sitting between them. The full variable domain, its missing parts supplied by reference TRBV7-9 and TRBJ1-2, is DTGVSQNPRHKITKRGQNVTFRCDPISEHNRLYWYRQTLGQGPEFLTYFQNEAQLEKSRLLSDRFSAERPKGSFSTLEIQRTEQGDSAMYLCASSLPGIYGYTFGSGTRLTVV.

The rearrangement links TRBV15 to TRBJ2-2, with TRBD1 identical over 7 bases. Germline values: CDR1 LNHNV, CDR2 YYDKDF (reference sequence). J gave up 2 bases and V 2 bases, and 5 bases lay outside the gene matches. The CDR3 length is 16 residues. CDR3 protein: CATSRRTGHNTGELFF. The CDR3 bases are TGTGCCACCAGCAGAAGGACAGGCCATAACACCGGGGAGCTGTTTTTT.

This sequence joins TRBV19 and TRBJ1-4; 11 bases are a match to TRBD1. The length of the CDR3 is 13 residues. Trimming cost V 6 bases and J 7 bases; bases outside gene matches: 1. In germline, CDR1 is LNHDA, CDR2 SQIVND (reference sequence). The CDR3 loop is CASRDRGREKLFF. For the CDR3, the DNA is TGTGCCAGTAGGGACAGGGGGCGTGAAAAACTGTTTTTT.

The V call is TRBV5-4, the J call TRBJ1-6; TRBD1 is a possible D gene (6 bases). V shed 1 base and J shed 14 bases, with 13 bases lying between them. In germline, CDR1 is SGHNT, CDR2 YYREEE (reference sequence). The CDR3 spans 13 residues. The CDR3 loop is CASSLRGTFTLHF. As DNA, the CDR3 is TGTGCCAGCAGCTTGAGGGGGACCTTCACCCTCCACTTT.

The rearrangement links TRBV6-5 to TRBJ2-1; TRBD1 aligns across 7 bases. V shed 0 bases and J 9 bases; nucleotides not matched to a gene: 11. This CDR3 is built from 16 residues. Per germline, CDR1 MNHEY and CDR2 SVGAGI. The CDR3 DNA reads TGTGCCAGCAGTTACTCACGAGGGGGCGCCAGAGCTGAGCAGTTCTTC. As protein: CASSYSRGGARAEQFF.

The chain joins TRBV6-1 to TRBJ2-7, with a possible D match to TRBD2 (5 bases). This CDR3 contains 11 residues. V was shortened by 1 base and J by 9 bases, with 7 bases between the two germline ends. The germline V gene encodes CDR1 MNHNS and CDR2 SASEGT. The CDR3 spells CASSEGAGQYF. The CDR3, as DNA: TGTGCCAGCAGTGAAGGGGCGGGGCAGTACTTC.

V is TRBV27 and J is TRBJ1-1, with a weak D call TRBD1 (5 bases). Between the trimmed V and J ends, which lost 6 bases and 6 bases, there was a span of 17 bases. This CDR3 comprises 14 residues. Germline V lookup: CDR1 MNHEY, CDR2 SMNVEV (reference sequence). The CDR3 spells CASRSGGLGAEAFF. DNA of the CDR3: TGTGCCAGCAGGTCGGGGGGTTTGGGAGCTGAAGCTTTCTTT.

This chain connects TRBV5-6 to TRBJ2-6, with a tentative D call TRBD1 (5 bases). The CDR3 has 17 residues. The ends were cut back, 2 bases at V and 4 bases at J, with 16 bases in the middle. The germline V gene encodes CDR1 SGHDT and CDR2 YYEEEE. For the CDR3, the DNA is TGTGCCAGCAGCTTTCAACACAGGCTTGGCGGGGCCAACGTCCTGACTTTC. Its translation: CASSFQHRLGGANVLTF.

The V gene is TRBV21-1, the J gene TRBJ2-5; TRBD1, the table's D call, was not compared with the DNA. TRBV21-1 is deemed a pseudogene. The CDR3 totals 14 residues. The CDR3 region is CASSSRHREETQYF. Here the CDR3 DNA reads TGTGCCAGCAGCTCGCGACACAGGGAAGAGACCCAGTACTTC.

V usage is TRBV12-3 or TRBV12-4 and J usage is TRBJ1-1; 9 bases map to TRBD1. The length of the CDR3 is 13 residues. The trim removed 10 bases at V and 2 bases at J, leaving 5 bases unmatched. CDR3 nucleotides: TGTGCCAACAGGGGGCCTCCTAACACTGAAGCTTTCTTT. It codes for CANRGPPNTEAFF.

The chain joins TRBV25-1 to TRBJ1-2, with D possibly being TRBD1 (5 bases). Trimming removed 5 bases at V and 2 bases at J, with 12 bases between. Germline CDR1 reads MGHDK; CDR2 reads SYGVNS. CDR3 size: 14 residues. The CDR3 here is CASSSVQGNYGYTF. Here the CDR3 DNA reads TGTGCCAGCAGTTCCGTTCAGGGAAACTATGGCTACACCTTC.

The rearrangement joins TRBV2 to TRBJ2-7; D unresolved. The CDR3 has 15 residues. The V gene lost 3 bases and the J gene lost 2 bases, with 14 bases spanning the gap. Germline V gene lookup returns CDR1 SNHLY and CDR2 FYNNEI. CDR3 nucleotide sequence: TGTGCCAGCAGTGATTCTCTTGGCGGCCCCTACGAGCAGTACTTC. Protein sequence: CASSDSLGGPYEQYF.

This chain uses TRBV7-9 with TRBJ1-4; 9 nucleotides agree with TRBD1. Trimming cost V 5 bases and J 5 bases; bases outside gene matches: 6. Germline values: CDR1 SEHNR, CDR2 FQNEAQ (reference sequence). The CDR3 covers 15 residues. The CDR3 here is CASSPGTGRNEKLFF. For the CDR3, the DNA is TGTGCCAGCAGCCCCGGGACAGGGCGGAATGAAAAACTGTTTTTT. The full variable domain, rest sourced from reference TRBV7-9 and TRBJ1-4, is DTGVSQNPRHKITKRGQNVTFRCDPISEHNRLYWYRQTLGQGPEFLTYFQNEAQLEKSRLLSDRFSAERPKGSFSTLEIQRTEQGDSAMYLCASSPGTGRNEKLFFGSGTQLSVL.

Worth noting for this clone: One end of the junction does not line up with germline, which may come from a read error. This chain's CDR3 is CASSLASGGVAKNIQYF. In nucleotides, the CDR3 is TGTGCCAGCAGCTTGGCTAGCGGGGGGGTAGCCAAAAACATTCAGTACTTT. The J gene is TRBJ2-4, the V gene TRBV5-6; 12 bases agree with TRBD2. This CDR3 spans 17 amino acids. Germline CDR1 reads SGHDT; CDR2 reads YYEEEE.

There are a few counts of this clone. V is TRBV12-3 or TRBV12-4 and J is TRBJ1-1; 9 bases agree with TRBD1. This CDR3 is built from 13 residues. After removal of 6 bases from V and 9 bases from J, the junction contained 8 bases not matched to a gene. CDR3 in DNA: TGTGCCAGCAGCATACAGGGGGCTAGGAAAGCTTTCTTT. This gives the protein CASSIQGARKAFF.

This chain connects TRBV2 to TRBJ1-5, with a weak D call TRBD1 (5 bases). The CDR3 has 13 residues. Germline CDR1 and CDR2: SNHLY and FYNNEI. V was trimmed by 6 bases and J by 1 base, leaving 7 bases between them. The DNA of the CDR3 is TGTGCCAGCAGAGACAGAAGCAATCAGCCCCAGCATTTT. It specifies CASRDRSNQPQHF.

The genes are TRBV24-1 and TRBJ2-3, with D tentatively TRBD2 (6 bases). Per germline, CDR1 KGHDR and CDR2 SFDVKD. V lost 4 bases and J 5 bases, leaving 21 bases between the germline ends. The CDR3 runs to 17 residues. Written as DNA, the CDR3 is TGTGCCACCAGTGACCGGACTACCAACCTTGTCGGAGATACGCAGTATTTT. Its protein is CATSDRTTNLVGDTQYF.

This sequence joins TRBV7-8 and TRBJ2-3; TRBD2 is a possible D gene (6 bases). Trimming cost V 3 bases and J 8 bases, with 12 bases left between them. The CDR3 loop spans 13 amino acids. Germline-derived CDR1 and CDR2 are SGHVS and FQNEAQ. The CDR3 loop is CASSLGGTPTQYF. The CDR3 nucleotides read TGTGCCAGCAGCTTGGGCGGGACCCCTACGCAGTATTTT. The full variable domain, in which reference TRBV7-8 and TRBJ2-3 provide the parts outside the CDR3, is GAGVSQSPRYKVAKRGQDVALRCDPISGHVSLFWYQQALGQGPEFLTYFQNEAQLDKSGLPSDRFFAERPEGSVSTLKIQRTQQEDSAVYLCASSLGGTPTQYFGPGTRLTVL.